This note documents a single TCR beta chain sequence. What it binds is not known. Each of the CD4+ naive, central memory, regulatory and stem cell-like memory populations was sorted via CD45RO/CCR7/CD25/CD127/CD95/CD27. In all sorted populations, purity surpassed 95%. This sample is part of a study of beta chain features in type 1 diabetes. Looking at the study overall: All of the samples together had over 90 million sorted cells examined.

The isolated RNA, all of it, was reverse transcribed, so expressed TCRB transcripts were what got sequenced. Method: immunoSEQ multiplex PCR; TCRdb's copy keeps in-frame clones and lacks some. The sample lists hundreds of thousands of clones, over 12% occurring once. The V and J ends lost 3 bases and 4 bases, in that order; junction bases with no gene match: 5. The germline V gene has CDR1 MDHEN and CDR2 SYDVKM. The CDR3 is made up of 15 amino acids. The study, taken as a whole, reports: Type 1 diabetes patients showed fewer insertions and more deletions at VDJ junctions. Type 1 diabetes patients showed a moderate but significant shortening of TCRB CDR3s in all four CD4+ subsets.

This TCR came from a man in his late teens or twenties with type 1 diabetes. The sequencing sample was made of naive CD4+ T cells from blood. The chain links TRBV28 to TRBJ1-2; TRBD1 aligns across 10 bases. The CDR3 bases are TGTGCCAGCAGTTTTTCGGGACAGGGGATCTATGGCTACACCTTC. Protein: CASSFSGQGIYGYTF.